This T cell receptor beta chain was found in a study of identical twins. V gave up 3 bases and J gave up 1 base, with 8 bases separating them. CDR1 and CDR2 (germline): MGHRA, YSYEKL. CDR3 length: 14 amino acids. On this clonotype itself: Its target is not known.

Via MiXCR, TCRdb re-called the 5' RACE reads, giving one row per CDR3 protein. Here the sample spans under 1 million distinct CDR3 sequences, 9% to 15% being singletons. Overall study findings and caveats: Without tracking the same donors, conclusions rested on cross-sectional statistical analysis. Diverse VJ usage suggested most zero-insertion clonotypes were not invariant T cells. Memory repertoires lacked the insertion deficit that abundant cord blood beta clonotypes showed. Excess sharing by twins proved weaker in beta out-of-frame sequences.

Another study also made use of these data, one on yellow fever vaccine responses in identical twins.

Sequenced: PBMCs. This chain links TRBV4-1 with TRBJ2-3; no clear D gene. The TCR was taken from a woman younger than 35 in good health. The CDR3 protein is CASSQIPGTDTQYF. As DNA, the CDR3 is TGCGCCAGCAGCCAGATCCCGGGCACAGATACGCAGTATTTT.